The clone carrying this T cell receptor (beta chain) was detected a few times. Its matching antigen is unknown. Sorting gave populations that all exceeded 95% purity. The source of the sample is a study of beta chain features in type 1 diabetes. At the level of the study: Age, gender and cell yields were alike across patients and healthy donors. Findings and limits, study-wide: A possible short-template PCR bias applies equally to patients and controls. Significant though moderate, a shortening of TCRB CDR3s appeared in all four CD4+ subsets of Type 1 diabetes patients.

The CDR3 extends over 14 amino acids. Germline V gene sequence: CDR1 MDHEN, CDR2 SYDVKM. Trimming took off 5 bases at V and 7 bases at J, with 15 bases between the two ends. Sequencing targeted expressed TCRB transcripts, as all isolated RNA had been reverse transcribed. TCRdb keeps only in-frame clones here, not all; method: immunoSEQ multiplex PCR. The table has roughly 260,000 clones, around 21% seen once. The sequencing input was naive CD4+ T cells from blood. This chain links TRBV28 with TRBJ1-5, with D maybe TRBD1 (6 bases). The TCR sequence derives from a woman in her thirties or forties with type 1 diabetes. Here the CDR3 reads CASSLGGLRQPQHF. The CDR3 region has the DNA TGTGCCAGCAGTCTAGGGGGATTGCGGCAGCCCCAGCATTTT.